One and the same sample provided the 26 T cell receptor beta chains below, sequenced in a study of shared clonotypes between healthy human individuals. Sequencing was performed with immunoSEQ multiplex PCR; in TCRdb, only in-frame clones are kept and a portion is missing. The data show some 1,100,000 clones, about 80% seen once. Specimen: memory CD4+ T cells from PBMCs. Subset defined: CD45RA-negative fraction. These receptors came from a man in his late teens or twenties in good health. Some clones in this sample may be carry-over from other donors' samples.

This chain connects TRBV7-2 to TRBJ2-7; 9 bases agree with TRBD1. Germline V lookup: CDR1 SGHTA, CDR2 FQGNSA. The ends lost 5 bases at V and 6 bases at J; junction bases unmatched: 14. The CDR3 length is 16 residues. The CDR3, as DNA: TGTGCCAGCAGCCCCTCGTGGGACAGGGCCGCCGGCGAGCAGTACTTC. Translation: CASSPSWDRAAGEQYF. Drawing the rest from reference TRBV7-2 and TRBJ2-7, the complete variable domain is GAGVSQSPSNKVTEKGKDVELRCDPISGHTALYWYRQSLGQGLEFLIYFQGNSAPDKSGLPSDRFSAERTGGSVSTLTIQRTQQEDSAVYLCASSPSWDRAAGEQYFGPGTRLTVT.

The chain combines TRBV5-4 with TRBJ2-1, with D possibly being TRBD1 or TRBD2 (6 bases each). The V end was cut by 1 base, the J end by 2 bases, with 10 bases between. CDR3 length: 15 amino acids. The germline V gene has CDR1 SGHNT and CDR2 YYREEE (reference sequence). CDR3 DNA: TGTGCCAGCAGCTTGTCGGGGGCCCCCTACAATGAGCAGTTCTTC. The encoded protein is CASSLSGAPYNEQFF.

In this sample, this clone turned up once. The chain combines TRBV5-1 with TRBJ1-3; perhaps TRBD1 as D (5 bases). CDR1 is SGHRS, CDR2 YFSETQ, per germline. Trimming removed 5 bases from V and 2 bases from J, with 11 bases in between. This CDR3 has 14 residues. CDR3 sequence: CASSVGGAGNTIYF. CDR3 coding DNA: TGCGCCAGCAGTGTTGGGGGAGCTGGAAACACCATATATTTT. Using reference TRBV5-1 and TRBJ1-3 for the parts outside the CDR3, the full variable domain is KAGVTQTPRYLIKTRGQQVTLSCSPISGHRSVSWYQQTPGQGLQFLFEYFSETQRNKGNFPGRFSGRQFSNSRSEMNVSTLELGDSALYLCASSVGGAGNTIYFGEGSWLTVV.

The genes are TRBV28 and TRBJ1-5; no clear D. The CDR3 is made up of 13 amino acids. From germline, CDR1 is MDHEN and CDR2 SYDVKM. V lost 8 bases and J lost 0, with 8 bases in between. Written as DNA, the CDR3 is TGTGCCAGCGTACGGCATAGCAATCAGCCCCAGCATTTT. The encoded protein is CASVRHSNQPQHF. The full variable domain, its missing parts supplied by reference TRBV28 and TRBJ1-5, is DVKVTQSSRYLVKRTGEKVFLECVQDMDHENMFWYRQDPGLGLRLIYFSYDVKMKEKGDIPEGYSVSREKKERFSLILESASTNQTSMYLCASVRHSNQPQHFGDGTRLSIL.

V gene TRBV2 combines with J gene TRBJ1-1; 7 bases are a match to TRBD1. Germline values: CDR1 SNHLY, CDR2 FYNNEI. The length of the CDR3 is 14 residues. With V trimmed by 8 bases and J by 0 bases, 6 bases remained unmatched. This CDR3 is CASGLGTVNTEAFF. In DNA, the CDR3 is TGTGCCAGCGGCCTAGGGACAGTGAACACTGAAGCTTTCTTT.

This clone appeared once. CDR3 amino acids: CASSRDRWELFF. DNA for the CDR3: TGTGCCAGCAGCCGGGACCGCTGGGAGCTGTTTTTT. The chain couples TRBV5-6 to TRBJ2-2; the D call may be TRBD1 or TRBD2 (5 bases each). Germline CDR1 is SGHDT and CDR2 is YYEEEE. CDR3 length equals 12 residues. V gave up 4 bases and J gave up 9 bases, with 10 bases separating them.

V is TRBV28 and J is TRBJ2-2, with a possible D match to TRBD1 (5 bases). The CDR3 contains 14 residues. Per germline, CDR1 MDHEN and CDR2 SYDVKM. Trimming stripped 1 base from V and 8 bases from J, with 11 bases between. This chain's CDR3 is CASSLSSGKGELFF. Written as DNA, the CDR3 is TGTGCCAGCAGTTTATCCTCAGGGAAGGGGGAGCTGTTTTTT.

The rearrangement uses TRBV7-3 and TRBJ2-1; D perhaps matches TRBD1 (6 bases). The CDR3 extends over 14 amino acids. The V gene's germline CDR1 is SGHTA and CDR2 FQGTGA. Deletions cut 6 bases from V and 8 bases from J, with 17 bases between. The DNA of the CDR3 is TGTGCCAGCAGTCTAACAGGGAGTATGGATGAGCAGTTCTTC. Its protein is CASSLTGSMDEQFF.

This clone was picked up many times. The CDR3 region is CASSPPSGRAYNEQFF. CDR3 nucleotide sequence: TGTGCCAGCAGTCCACCTAGCGGGAGGGCCTACAATGAGCAGTTCTTC. The chain uses TRBV27 and TRBJ2-1; 12 bases align to TRBD2. CDR3 size: 16 residues. Per germline, CDR1 MNHEY and CDR2 SMNVEV (reference sequence). Trimming at V came to 5 bases and at J to 2 bases, leaving 4 bases not matched to a gene.

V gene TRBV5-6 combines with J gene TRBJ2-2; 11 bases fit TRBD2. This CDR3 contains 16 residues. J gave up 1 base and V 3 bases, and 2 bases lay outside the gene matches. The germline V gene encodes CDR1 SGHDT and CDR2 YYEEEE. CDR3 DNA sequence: TGTGCCAGCAGCTCCCTAGCGGGAGGGAACACCGGGGAGCTGTTTTTT. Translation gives CASSSLAGGNTGELFF.

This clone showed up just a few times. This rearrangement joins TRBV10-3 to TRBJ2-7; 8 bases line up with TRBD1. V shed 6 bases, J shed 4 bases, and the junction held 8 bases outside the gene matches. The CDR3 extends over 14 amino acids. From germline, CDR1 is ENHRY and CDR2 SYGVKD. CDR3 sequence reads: CAIRPGTGEYEQYF. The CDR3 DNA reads TGTGCCATCAGGCCCGGGACAGGAGAATACGAGCAGTACTTC.

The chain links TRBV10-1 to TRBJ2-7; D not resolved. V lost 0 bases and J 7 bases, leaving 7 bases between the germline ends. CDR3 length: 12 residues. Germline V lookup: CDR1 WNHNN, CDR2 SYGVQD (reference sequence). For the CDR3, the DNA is TGCGCCAGCAGTGAGTCCTTGCGAGAGCAGTACTTC. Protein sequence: CASSESLREQYF.

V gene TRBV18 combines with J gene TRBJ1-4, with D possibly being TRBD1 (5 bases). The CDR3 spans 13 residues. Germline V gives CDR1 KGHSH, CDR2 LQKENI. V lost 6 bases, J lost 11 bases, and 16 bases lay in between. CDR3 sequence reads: CASSSGSGTKLFF. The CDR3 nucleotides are TGTGCCAGCTCGTCCGGATCCGGGACGAAACTGTTTTTT.

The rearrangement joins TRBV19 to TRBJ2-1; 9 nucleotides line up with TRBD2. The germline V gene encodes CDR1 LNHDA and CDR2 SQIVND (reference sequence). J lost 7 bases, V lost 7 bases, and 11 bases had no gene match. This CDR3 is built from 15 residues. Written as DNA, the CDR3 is TGTGCCAGTATAGCTAGCGGGGACGGGAGGAATGAGCAGTTCTTC. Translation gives CASIASGDGRNEQFF.

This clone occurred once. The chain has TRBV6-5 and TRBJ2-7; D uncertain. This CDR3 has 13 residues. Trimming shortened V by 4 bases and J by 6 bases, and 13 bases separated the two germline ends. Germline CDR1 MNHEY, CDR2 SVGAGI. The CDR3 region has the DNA TGTGCCAGCAGTTTTACTCCTATTTCCGAGCAGTACTTC. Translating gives CASSFTPISEQYF.

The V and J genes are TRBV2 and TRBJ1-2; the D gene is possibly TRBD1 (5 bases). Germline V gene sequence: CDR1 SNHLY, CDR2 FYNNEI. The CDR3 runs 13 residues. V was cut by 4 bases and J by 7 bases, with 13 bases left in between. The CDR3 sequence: CASSGGREFGYTF. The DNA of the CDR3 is TGTGCCAGCAGTGGGGGCAGGGAGTTTGGCTACACCTTC.

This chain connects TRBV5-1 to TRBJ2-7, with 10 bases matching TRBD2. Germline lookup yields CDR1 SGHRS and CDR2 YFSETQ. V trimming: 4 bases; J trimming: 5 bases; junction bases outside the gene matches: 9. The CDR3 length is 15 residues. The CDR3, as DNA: TGCGCCAGCAGCAGGGAAGCGGGAGGGCCCCACGAGCAGTACTTC. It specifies CASSREAGGPHEQYF.

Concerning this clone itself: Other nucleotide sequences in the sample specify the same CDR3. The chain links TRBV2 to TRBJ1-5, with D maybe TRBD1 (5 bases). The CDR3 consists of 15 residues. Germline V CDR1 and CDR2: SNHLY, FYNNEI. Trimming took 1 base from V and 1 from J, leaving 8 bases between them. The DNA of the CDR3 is TGTGCCAGCAGTGAAGGGAGGGGCAGCAATCAGCCCCAGCATTTT. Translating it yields CASSEGRGSNQPQHF.

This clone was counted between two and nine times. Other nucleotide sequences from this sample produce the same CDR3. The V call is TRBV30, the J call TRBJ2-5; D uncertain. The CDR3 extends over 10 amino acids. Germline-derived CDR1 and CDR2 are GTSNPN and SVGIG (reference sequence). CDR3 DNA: TGTGCATGGTCCGGGGAGACCCAGTACTTC. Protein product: CAWSGETQYF.

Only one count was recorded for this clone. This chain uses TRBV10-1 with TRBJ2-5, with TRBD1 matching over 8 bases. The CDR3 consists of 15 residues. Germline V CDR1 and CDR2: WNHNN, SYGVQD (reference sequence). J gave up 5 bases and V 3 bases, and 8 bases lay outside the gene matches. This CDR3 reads CASSDGRGHGETQYF. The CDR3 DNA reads TGCGCCAGCAGTGACGGCAGGGGGCATGGTGAGACCCAGTACTTC.

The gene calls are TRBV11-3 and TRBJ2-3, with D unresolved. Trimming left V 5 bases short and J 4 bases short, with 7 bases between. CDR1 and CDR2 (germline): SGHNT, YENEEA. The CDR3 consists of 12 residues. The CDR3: CASSSSPDTQYF. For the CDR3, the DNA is TGTGCCAGCAGCAGTAGCCCAGATACGCAGTATTTT.

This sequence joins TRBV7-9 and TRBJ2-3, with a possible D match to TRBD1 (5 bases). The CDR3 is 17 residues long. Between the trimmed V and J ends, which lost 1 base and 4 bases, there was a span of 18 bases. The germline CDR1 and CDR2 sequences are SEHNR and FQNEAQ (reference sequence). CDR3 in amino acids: CASSLGSWQGTADTQYF. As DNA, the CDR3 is TGTGCCAGCAGCTTAGGAAGTTGGCAGGGTACGGCAGATACGCAGTATTTT. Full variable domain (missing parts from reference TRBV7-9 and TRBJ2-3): DTGVSQNPRHKITKRGQNVTFRCDPISEHNRLYWYRQTLGQGPEFLTYFQNEAQLEKSRLLSDRFSAERPKGSFSTLEIQRTEQGDSAMYLCASSLGSWQGTADTQYFGPGTRLTVL.

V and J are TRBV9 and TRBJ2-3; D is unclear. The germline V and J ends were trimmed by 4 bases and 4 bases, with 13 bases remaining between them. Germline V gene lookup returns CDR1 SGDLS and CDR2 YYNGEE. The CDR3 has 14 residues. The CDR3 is CASSPRVVPDTQYF. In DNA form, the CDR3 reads TGTGCCAGCAGCCCCCGGGTAGTTCCAGATACGCAGTATTTT.

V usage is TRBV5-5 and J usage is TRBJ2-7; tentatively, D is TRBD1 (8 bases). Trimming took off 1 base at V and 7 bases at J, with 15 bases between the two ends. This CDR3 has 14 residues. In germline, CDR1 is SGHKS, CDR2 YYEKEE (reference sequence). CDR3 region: CASSLLDRGGEQYF. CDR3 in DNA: TGTGCCAGCAGCTTGTTAGACAGGGGAGGGGAGCAGTACTTC.

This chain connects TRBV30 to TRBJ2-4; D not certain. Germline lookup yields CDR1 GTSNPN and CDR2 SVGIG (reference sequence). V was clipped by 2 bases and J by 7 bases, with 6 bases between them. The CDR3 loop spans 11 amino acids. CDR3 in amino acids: CAWSLENIQYF. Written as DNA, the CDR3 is TGTGCCTGGAGTCTAGAGAACATTCAGTACTTC. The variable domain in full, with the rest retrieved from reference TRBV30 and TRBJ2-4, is SQTIHQWPATLVQPVGSPLSLECTVEGTSNPNLYWYRQAAGRGLQLLFYSVGIGQISSEVPQNLSASRPQDRQFILSSKKLLLSDSGFYLCAWSLENIQYFGAGTRLSVL.

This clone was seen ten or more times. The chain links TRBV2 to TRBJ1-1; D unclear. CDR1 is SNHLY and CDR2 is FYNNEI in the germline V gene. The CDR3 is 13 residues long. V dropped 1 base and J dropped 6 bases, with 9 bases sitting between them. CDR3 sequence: CASSEGTAAEAFF. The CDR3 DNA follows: TGTGCCAGCAGTGAAGGGACGGCTGCTGAAGCTTTCTTT.